The 12 T cell receptor beta chains below all came from one sample that was sequenced in a study of T cell responses to AZD1222 COVID-19 vaccine. Assay used: immunoSEQ multiplex PCR; TCRdb lists only in-frame clones, some missing. Among some 150,000 clones listed, about 92% were seen once. The sequences come from peripheral blood, collected on day 0 of AZD1222 vaccination. The receptors were sampled from an adult in good health.

V gene TRBV18 combines with J gene TRBJ1-2; D may be TRBD1 (5 bases). CDR1 and CDR2 from the germline V gene are KGHSH and LQKENI. The CDR3 is 15 amino acids. V gave up 1 base and J gave up 6 bases, with 15 bases separating them. The DNA of the CDR3 is TGTGCCAGCTCACCACAAACGGCAGGGAGTGATGGCTACACCTTC. Protein sequence: CASSPQTAGSDGYTF.

The chain recombines TRBV9 with TRBJ1-2, with a weak D call TRBD1 (6 bases). The CDR3 is 17 amino acids. Trimming took off 0 bases at V and 5 bases at J, with 20 bases between the two ends. CDR1 SGDLS and CDR2 YYNGEE come from the germline V gene. The CDR3 DNA follows: TGTGCCAGCAGCGTAGGTGTCGTTCGGGACACGGGGTATGGCTACACCTTC. It translates to CASSVGVVRDTGYGYTF.

The chain combines TRBV15 with TRBJ1-2; unclear D gene. The V gene lost 2 bases and the J gene lost 8 bases, with 15 bases spanning the gap. Germline V lookup: CDR1 LNHNV, CDR2 YYDKDF (reference sequence). This CDR3 spans 14 amino acids. The CDR3 coding sequence is TGTGCCACCAGCAGACAGCCCGCGAGGGAGGGCTACACCTTC. The encoded protein is CATSRQPAREGYTF.

This sequence joins TRBV12-3 or TRBV12-4 and TRBJ2-7, with D perhaps matching TRBD1 (6 bases). The CDR3 totals 13 residues. Trimming pared 7 bases from V and 1 base from J, leaving 11 bases between. The CDR3 here is CASTNRESYEQYF. CDR3 DNA sequence: TGTGCCAGCACTAACAGGGAGTCCTACGAGCAGTACTTC.

The chain employs TRBV11-2 and TRBJ1-4, with D perhaps matching TRBD1 (5 bases). The CDR3 runs to 15 residues. CDR1 and CDR2 (germline): SGHAT, FQNNGV. Trimming cost V 0 bases and J 11 bases, with 16 bases left between them. CDR3 loop: CASSLDAFPGRKLFF. CDR3 DNA: TGTGCCAGCAGCTTAGATGCCTTTCCAGGGCGGAAACTGTTTTTT.

The V and J genes are TRBV7-3 and TRBJ2-1; TRBD2 aligns across 7 bases. V was clipped by 3 bases and J by 7 bases; unmatched bases: 12. The germline V gene encodes CDR1 SGHTA and CDR2 FQGTGA. The CDR3 is 16 residues long. The CDR3 DNA is TGTGCCAGCAGCTTGTATATAGGGCCGGGGGGAAATGAGCAGTTCTTC. Translating gives CASSLYIGPGGNEQFF.

The rearrangement uses TRBV19 and TRBJ1-1, with TRBD1 as a possible D gene (5 bases). This CDR3 spans 10 amino acids. CDR1 and CDR2 from the germline V gene are LNHDA and SQIVND (reference sequence). The V gene lost 7 bases and the J gene lost 10 bases, with 10 bases spanning the gap. Here the CDR3 DNA reads TGTGCCAGTATGGGGGAGGGAGCTTTCTTT. This encodes CASMGEGAFF.

The J gene is TRBJ1-2, the V gene TRBV4-1; 7 bases are shared with TRBD1. The CDR3 loop spans 19 amino acids. The germline CDR1 and CDR2 sequences are MGHRA and YSYEKL. V lost 0 bases, J lost 2 bases, and 15 bases stayed unmatched. The CDR3 DNA reads TGCGCCAGCAGCCAAGACAGTGGGGACAGCTCCATCTTAAACTATGGCTACACCTTC. Translated, it gives CASSQDSGDSSILNYGYTF.

The gene calls are TRBV7-2 and TRBJ2-1; a possible D gene is TRBD1 (5 bases). V lost 1 base and J 0 bases, leaving 7 bases between the germline ends. This CDR3 is built from 15 residues. Germline-derived CDR1 and CDR2 are SGHTA and FQGNSA. The CDR3 DNA is TGTGCCAGCAGCTTAGTACAGGTCTCCTACAATGAGCAGTTCTTC. This encodes CASSLVQVSYNEQFF.

This rearrangement joins TRBV7-8 to TRBJ2-1; D uncertain. Germline V gives CDR1 SGHVS, CDR2 FQNEAQ. This CDR3 comprises 13 residues. Trimming shortened V by 2 bases and J by 5 bases, and 7 bases separated the two germline ends. DNA for the CDR3: TGTGCCAGCAGCTTACAGGCCCACAATGAGCAGTTCTTC. Amino acid sequence: CASSLQAHNEQFF.

In its sample, this clone was seen once. The chain carries TRBV2 and TRBJ1-5, with D hard to call. The V and J ends lost 2 bases and 7 bases respectively, with 6 bases between them. CDR3 length: 12 amino acids. Germline CDR1 reads SNHLY; CDR2 reads FYNNEI. The DNA of the CDR3 is TGTGCCAGCAGTGAATGGGTGCAGCCCCAGCATTTT. Its protein is CASSEWVQPQHF.

The gene calls are TRBV25-1 and TRBJ1-1, with TRBD1 identical over 7 bases. The germline V gene has CDR1 MGHDK and CDR2 SYGVNS. The CDR3 covers 13 residues. V gave up 6 bases and J gave up 3 bases; unmatched junction bases: 4. Written as DNA, the CDR3 is TGTGCCAGCAGACGGGACAGATACACTGAAGCTTTCTTT. It translates to CASRRDRYTEAFF.